These 24 T cell receptor beta chains were sequenced from one sample in a study of blood T cell repertoires in COVID-19 (dated by TCRdb to 2019 to 2021). The library was made by the immunoSEQ multiplex PCR assay. Sourced from immuneACCESS, this table was stored by TCRdb with only in-frame sequences that have V and J called. A share of the clones is absent; for the studies checked, an unresolved V gene accounts for under half, and the remainder has no known explanation. This sample has just over 300,000 clones in its table, and 85% to 90% of those were observed once. 3.5% to 5% of the sample lies in the top ten. The sample taken for sequencing was PBMCs or T cells enriched from blood (not recorded which). All receptors come from a young man who had recovered from COVID-19.

In this sample, this clone turned up a few times. This chain connects TRBV7-9 to TRBJ1-1, with D hard to call. V shed 4 bases and J shed 1 base, with 13 bases lying between them. The CDR3 has 15 amino acids. Germline CDR1 SEHNR, CDR2 FQNEAQ (reference sequence). CDR3 sequence (DNA): TGTGCCAGCAGCTGGGTCCGCGGGAGGAACACTGAAGCTTTCTTT. Amino acids: CASSWVRGRNTEAFF.

The J gene is TRBJ2-7, the V gene TRBV3-1 (or the pseudogene TRBV3-2), with D uncertain. Germline V gene lookup returns CDR1 LGHDT and CDR2 YNNKEL (reference sequence). CDR3 length: 13 residues. V shed 1 base and J shed 2 bases, with 6 bases lying between them. The CDR3: CASSQGGPYEQYF. CDR3 nucleotide sequence: TGTGCCAGCAGCCAAGGTGGCCCCTACGAGCAGTACTTC.

The chain is built from TRBV5-4 and TRBJ2-2; tentative D call: TRBD2 (5 bases). CDR3 size: 16 residues. Germline V CDR1 and CDR2: SGHNT, YYREEE (reference sequence). Deletions cut 5 bases from V and 2 bases from J, with 16 bases between. DNA for the CDR3: TGTGCCAGCAGGGACTTGGGGATGGAAAACACCGGGGAGCTGTTTTTT. This codes for CASRDLGMENTGELFF.

The chain recombines TRBV7-2 with TRBJ1-1, with 8 bases that match TRBD1. The CDR3 covers 16 residues. The trim removed 4 bases at V and 3 bases at J, leaving 10 bases unmatched. Germline CDR1 is SGHTA and CDR2 is FQGNSA. The CDR3 region is CASSSTGGAQDTEAFF. As DNA, the CDR3 is TGTGCCAGCAGCTCCACAGGGGGAGCCCAGGACACTGAAGCTTTCTTT.

This clone occurred once. The CDR3 sequence is CASRLNRLGPDTQYF. CDR3 coding DNA: TGTGCCAGCAGACTGAACCGACTAGGACCAGATACGCAGTATTTT. The J gene is TRBJ2-3, the V gene TRBV5-4, with D maybe TRBD2 (6 bases). This CDR3 has 15 amino acids. Trimming removed 5 bases at V and 4 bases at J, with 17 bases between. Germline values: CDR1 SGHNT, CDR2 YYREEE (reference sequence).

The chain recombines TRBV29-1 with TRBJ1-2; 8 nucleotides agree with TRBD1. CDR3 length equals 17 residues. The V segment lost 4 bases and the J segment 5 bases; nucleotides outside the gene matches: 18. Per germline, CDR1 SQVTM and CDR2 ANQGSEA. CDR3 region: CSVGGNLDREVWYGYTF. The DNA for the CDR3 is TGCAGCGTTGGGGGAAACCTGGACAGGGAAGTTTGGTATGGCTACACCTTC.

The J gene is TRBJ1-3, the V gene TRBV9; D remains ambiguous. The CDR3 is made up of 15 amino acids. Looked up from germline, CDR1 is SGDLS and CDR2 is YYNGEE. The germline V and J ends were trimmed by 0 bases and 8 bases, with 15 bases remaining between them. The CDR3 DNA follows: TGTGCCAGCAGCGTAGAGGCTTCCTCGGGGTACACCATATATTTT. Amino acid sequence: CASSVEASSGYTIYF. Full variable domain (missing parts from reference TRBV9 and TRBJ1-3): DSGVTQTPKHLITATGQRVTLRCSPRSGDLSVYWYQQSLDQGLQFLIQYYNGEERAKGNILERFSAQQFPDLHSELNLSSLELGDSALYFCASSVEASSGYTIYFGEGSWLTVV.

The genes are TRBV11-3 and TRBJ2-7; 7 nucleotides line up with TRBD2. The CDR3 is 17 residues long. CDR1 SGHNT and CDR2 YENEEA come from the germline V gene. Trimming at V came to 5 bases and at J to 6 bases, leaving 19 bases not matched to a gene. The CDR3 coding sequence is TGTGCCAGCAGCCCCGCCTGGGGACGGCGGGAGAAAGCCGAGCAGTACTTC. It is translated as CASSPAWGRREKAEQYF.

V gene TRBV15 combines with J gene TRBJ2-3, with a weak D call TRBD2 (5 bases). CDR3 size: 13 residues. Trimming pared 1 base from V and 9 bases from J, leaving 11 bases between. The germline CDR1 and CDR2 sequences are LNHNV and YYDKDF (reference sequence). CDR3 region: CATSRGEYYTQYF. The CDR3 coding sequence is TGTGCCACCAGCAGAGGGGAGTATTACACGCAGTATTTT.

The chain carries TRBV5-1 and TRBJ1-1; TRBD1 matches at 7 bases. The V gene's germline CDR1 is SGHRS and CDR2 YFSETQ. The V segment lost 8 bases and the J segment 4 bases; nucleotides outside the gene matches: 8. This CDR3 is built from 13 residues. The CDR3 DNA is TGCGCCAGTAGCCTAACAGGGGCCACTGAAGCTTTCTTT. Its protein product is CASSLTGATEAFF.

The chain recombines TRBV11-3 with TRBJ2-2, with D tentatively TRBD2 (5 bases). Germline V gene sequence: CDR1 SGHNT, CDR2 YENEEA. The ends were cut back, 3 bases at V and 7 bases at J, with 9 bases in the middle. This CDR3 has 13 residues. CDR3 residues: CASSFFRGGELFF. DNA of the CDR3: TGTGCCAGCAGCTTTTTTCGGGGCGGGGAGCTGTTTTTT.

The gene calls are TRBV6-5 and TRBJ2-7, with D perhaps TRBD2 (8 bases). Trimming removed 5 bases at V and 2 bases at J, with 16 bases between. In germline, CDR1 is MNHEY, CDR2 SVGAGI. This CDR3 spans 15 amino acids. Written as DNA, the CDR3 is TGTGCCAGCAGTCCGGGGGGGACAGCTACCTACGAGCAGTACTTC. Its protein is CASSPGGTATYEQYF.

The rearrangement uses TRBV18 and TRBJ1-2; the match to TRBD1 covers 9 bases. CDR3 size: 18 residues. CDR1 and CDR2 from the germline V gene are KGHSH and LQKENI. V gave up 3 bases and J gave up 4 bases; unmatched junction bases: 15. Here the CDR3 reads CASSPGGTGRSLGYGYTF. The CDR3 DNA reads as TGTGCCAGCTCACCCGGCGGGACAGGGCGGTCATTGGGCTATGGCTACACCTTC.

The J gene is TRBJ2-1, the V gene TRBV20-1; D gene uncertain. V was cut by 3 bases and J by 8 bases, with 14 bases left in between. The CDR3 extends over 13 amino acids. Germline CDR1 reads DFQATT; CDR2 reads SNEGSKA (reference sequence). The DNA of the CDR3 is TGCAGTGCTAGTTCGAACAGCTTTTATGAGCAGTTCTTC. The encoded protein is CSASSNSFYEQFF.

This sequence joins TRBV11-2 and TRBJ2-1; 13 nucleotides align to TRBD2. Per germline, CDR1 SGHAT and CDR2 FQNNGV. Trimming removed 1 base from V and 5 bases from J; junction bases left unmatched: 5. There are 17 residues in the CDR3. The chain's CDR3 is CASSLVRTSGGDNEQFF. The CDR3 nucleotides read TGTGCCAGCAGCTTAGTTCGTACTAGCGGGGGGGACAATGAGCAGTTCTTC. Variable domain in full (rest from reference TRBV11-2 and TRBJ2-1): EAGVAQSPRYKIIEKRQSVAFWCNPISGHATLYWYQQILGQGPKLLIQFQNNGVVDDSQLPKDRFSAERLKGVDSTLKIQPAKLEDSAVYLCASSLVRTSGGDNEQFFGPGTRLTVL.

The chain carries TRBV5-6 and TRBJ2-1; 7 bases agree with TRBD1. CDR3 size: 15 residues. CDR1 is SGHDT, CDR2 YYEEEE, per germline. The V segment lost 4 bases and the J segment 3 bases; nucleotides outside the gene matches: 7. The CDR3 spells CASSGQDRDYNEQFF. CDR3 DNA sequence: TGTGCCAGCAGCGGGCAAGACAGGGACTACAATGAGCAGTTCTTC. Together with reference TRBV5-6 and TRBJ2-1, the CDR3 gives the full variable domain: DAGVTQSPTHLIKTRGQQVTLRCSPKSGHDTVSWYQQALGQGPQFIFQYYEEEERQRGNFPDRFSGHQFPNYSSELNVNALLLGDSALYLCASSGQDRDYNEQFFGPGTRLTVL.

The chain carries TRBV5-1 and TRBJ2-5, with a tentative D call TRBD2 (5 bases). CDR3 size: 13 residues. The V gene lost 5 bases and the J gene lost 0 bases, with 8 bases spanning the gap. Per the germline V gene, CDR1 is SGHRS and CDR2 is YFSETQ. CDR3 amino acids: CASRSGYQETQYF. The CDR3 coding sequence is TGCGCCAGCAGAAGCGGTTACCAAGAGACCCAGTACTTC.

The chain employs TRBV5-1 and TRBJ1-4; D call uncertain. V was trimmed by 5 bases and J by 3 bases, leaving 8 bases between them. Germline V CDR1 and CDR2: SGHRS, YFSETQ. This CDR3 comprises 13 residues. The CDR3 DNA reads as TGCGCCAGCAGGGCAGGCCCTAATGAAAAACTGTTTTTT. It yields the protein CASRAGPNEKLFF.

The chain joins TRBV28 to TRBJ2-1, with D maybe TRBD1 (5 bases). The CDR3 runs to 15 residues. Germline values: CDR1 MDHEN, CDR2 SYDVKM. Trimming removed 5 bases from V and 0 bases from J, with 11 bases in between. The CDR3 is CASSERGSSYNEQFF. The CDR3 DNA follows: TGTGCCAGCAGTGAAAGGGGTAGCTCCTACAATGAGCAGTTCTTC.

As concerns this clone: Sequence at one end of the junction differs from germline and may be a read error. Other nucleotide sequences in the sample specify the same CDR3. The V gene is TRBV27, the J gene TRBJ2-7; possibly TRBD1 for D (7 bases). The germline CDR1 and CDR2 sequences are MNHEY and SMNVEV (reference sequence). The length of the CDR3 is 15 residues. This CDR3 reads CASSDARGAPYEQYF. The CDR3 nucleotides read TGCGCCAGCAGTGACGCCAGGGGGGCTCCCTACGAGCAGTACTTC.

The genes are TRBV4-1 and TRBJ2-7, with 10 bases matching TRBD1. The CDR3 has 17 amino acids. Per the germline V gene, CDR1 is MGHRA and CDR2 is YSYEKL. V gave up 3 bases and J gave up 4 bases; unmatched junction bases: 12. CDR3 bases: TGCGCCAGCAGCCATCCCCGCGGGACAGGGGTCCGATACGAGCAGTACTTC. It specifies CASSHPRGTGVRYEQYF.

V gene TRBV19 combines with J gene TRBJ2-3; tentative D call: TRBD2 (6 bases). V lost 5 bases and J lost 0, with 21 bases in between. The length of the CDR3 is 18 residues. Per the germline V gene, CDR1 is LNHDA and CDR2 is SQIVND (reference sequence). Written as DNA, the CDR3 is TGTGCCAGTAGTCCCGGGCTGTTTAGCGGTTCTAGCACAGATACGCAGTATTTT. Amino acid sequence: CASSPGLFSGSSTDTQYF.

This clone was counted once. The chain links TRBV6-5 to TRBJ1-4; TRBD1 agrees at 8 bases. Germline V lookup: CDR1 MNHEY, CDR2 SVGAGI. The CDR3 runs to 14 residues. V dropped 4 bases and J dropped 6; count of bases not matched to a gene: 4. CDR3 sequence (DNA): TGTGCCAGCAGTTCTGACAGGGGTCATGAAAAACTGTTTTTT. Amino acids: CASSSDRGHEKLFF.

The chain uses TRBV13 and TRBJ2-7, with TRBD2 matching 13 bases. With 3 bases clipped from V and 2 bases from J, the junction kept 4 bases outside the gene matches. From germline, CDR1 is PRHDT and CDR2 FYEKMQ (reference sequence). This CDR3 is 16 amino acids long. The CDR3 bases are TGTGCCAGCAGCTTCAAGGGACTAGCGGGAACCTACGAGCAGTACTTC. This encodes CASSFKGLAGTYEQYF.